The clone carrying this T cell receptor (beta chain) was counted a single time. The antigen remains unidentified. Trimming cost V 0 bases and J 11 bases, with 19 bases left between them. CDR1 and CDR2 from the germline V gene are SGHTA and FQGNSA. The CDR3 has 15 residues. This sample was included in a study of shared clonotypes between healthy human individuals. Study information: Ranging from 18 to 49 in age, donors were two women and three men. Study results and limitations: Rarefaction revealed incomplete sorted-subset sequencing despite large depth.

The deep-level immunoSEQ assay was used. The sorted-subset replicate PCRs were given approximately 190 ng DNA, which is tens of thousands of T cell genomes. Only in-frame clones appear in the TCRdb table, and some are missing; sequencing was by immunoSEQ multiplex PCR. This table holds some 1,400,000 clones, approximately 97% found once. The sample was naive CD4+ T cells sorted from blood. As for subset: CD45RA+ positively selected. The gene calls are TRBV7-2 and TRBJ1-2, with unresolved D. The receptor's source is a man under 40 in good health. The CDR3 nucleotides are TGTGCCAGCAGCTTAGCTGGTCGGGTAGAGGGTGGGTACACCTTC. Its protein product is CASSLAGRVEGGYTF. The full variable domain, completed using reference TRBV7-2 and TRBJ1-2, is GAGVSQSPSNKVTEKGKDVELRCDPISGHTALYWYRQSLGQGLEFLIYFQGNSAPDKSGLPSDRFSAERTGGSVSTLTIQRTQQEDSAVYLCASSLAGRVEGGYTFGSGTRLTVV.